The next 27 T cell receptor beta chains were all read from a single sample in a study of Ad26.COV2.S vaccination and SARS-CoV-2 variants. Assay: immunoSEQ multiplex PCR; the TCRdb copy retains only in-frame clones and omits some. The sample gives about 450,000 clones, 75% to 90% of which show up once; about 2.7% is in the top ten. The treatment: roughly 18 received Ad26.COV2.S at low or high dose, single or two shots; 5 received placebo; per-sample allocation not given. The investigators took samples on day 63 after the first vaccine or placebo injection. This material consisted of peripheral blood, taken in a trial of Ad26.COV2.S vaccine versus placebo. The receptors shown here come from a person between 18 and 59 years old who received the Ad26.COV2.S COVID-19 vaccine or a placebo.

In this sample, this clone turned up once. The V call is TRBV5-1, the J call TRBJ2-1; 11 bases agree with TRBD2. J was trimmed by 0 bases and V by 5 bases; bases with no gene match: 13. Germline CDR1 and CDR2: SGHRS and YFSETQ. The CDR3 spans 19 residues. CDR3 sequence reads: CASSSDSGGAPSSYNEQFF. CDR3 nucleotides: TGCGCCAGCAGTTCTGATAGCGGGGGGGCTCCGAGCTCCTACAATGAGCAGTTCTTC.

The J gene is TRBJ1-2, the V gene TRBV7-9, with 7 bases fitting TRBD1. This CDR3 has 16 amino acids. CDR1 is SEHNR, CDR2 FQNEAQ, per germline (reference sequence). V lost 1 base, J lost 0 bases, and 5 bases stayed unmatched. In DNA, the CDR3 is TGTGCCAGCAGCTTAGGGGACAGTATAGCTAACTATGGCTACACCTTC. Its translation is CASSLGDSIANYGYTF.

This chain links TRBV5-1 with TRBJ2-3, with 11 bases aligning to TRBD2. Trimming cost V 1 base and J 11 bases; bases outside gene matches: 9. In germline, CDR1 is SGHRS, CDR2 YFSETQ. The CDR3 covers 15 residues. The CDR3: CASSLLGTSGAEQYF. In DNA, the CDR3 is TGCGCCAGCAGCTTGCTAGGGACTAGCGGCGCCGAGCAGTATTTT.

The V and J genes are TRBV24-1 and TRBJ2-3; D call uncertain. Trimming left V 2 bases short and J 7 bases short, with 18 bases between. The CDR3 is 16 amino acids. The V gene's germline CDR1 is KGHDR and CDR2 SFDVKD. This CDR3 reads CATSDSIFLGRHTQYF. The CDR3 DNA sequence: TGTGCCACCAGTGATTCCATCTTTCTGGGTCGGCATACGCAGTATTTT.

The rearrangement joins TRBV5-1 to TRBJ2-7; 9 bases are a match to TRBD1. Germline CDR1 reads SGHRS; CDR2 reads YFSETQ. The trim removed 5 bases at V and 5 bases at J, leaving 8 bases unmatched. This CDR3 is 14 amino acids long. CDR3 in amino acids: CASRLQGAVNEQYF. The CDR3 nucleotides read TGCGCCAGCAGGCTACAGGGGGCGGTCAACGAGCAGTACTTC.

J is TRBJ2-7 and V is TRBV7-8; no clear D. The CDR3 sequence is 11 residues long. The V gene's germline CDR1 is SGHVS and CDR2 FQNEAQ. V lost 1 base, J lost 7 bases, and 5 bases lay in between. This chain's CDR3 is CASSLGTEQYF. The CDR3, as DNA: TGTGCCAGCAGCTTAGGGACGGAGCAGTACTTC.

V gene TRBV2 combines with J gene TRBJ2-7; D might be TRBD1 or TRBD2, each matching 5 bases. There are 12 residues in the CDR3. In germline, CDR1 is SNHLY, CDR2 FYNNEI. V shed 6 bases and J shed 9 bases, with 15 bases lying between them. DNA of the CDR3: TGTGCCAGCAGCCGGGACCCACTCGCGCAGTACGTC. Protein: CASSRDPLAQYV.

The chain employs TRBV14 and TRBJ1-2, with 10 bases that match TRBD1. The junction had 7 bases not matched to a gene; V was cut back by 4 bases and J by 5 bases. The CDR3 loop spans 15 amino acids. Germline-derived CDR1 and CDR2 are SGHDN and FVKESK. The DNA of the CDR3 is TGTGCCAGCAGCCCCCTCGGACAGGGGGGATATGGCTACACCTTC. This codes for CASSPLGQGGYGYTF.

This chain links TRBV28 with TRBJ1-4, with D perhaps matching TRBD1 (6 bases). Germline CDR1 MDHEN, CDR2 SYDVKM. V was cut by 7 bases and J by 7 bases, with 22 bases left in between. This CDR3 region has 16 residues. CDR3 DNA sequence: TGTGCCAGCATGACAGGTGGATGGAGGTTGAGTGAAAAACTGTTTTTT. The encoded protein is CASMTGGWRLSEKLFF.

The rearrangement joins TRBV30 to TRBJ2-2, with 8 bases aligning to TRBD1. V shed 3 bases, J shed 3 bases, and the junction held 6 bases outside the gene matches. CDR3 length: 15 amino acids. In germline, CDR1 is GTSNPN, CDR2 SVGIG (reference sequence). The CDR3 protein is CAWREKDRDTGELFF. In DNA form, the CDR3 reads TGTGCCTGGAGAGAAAAGGACAGGGACACCGGGGAGCTGTTTTTT.

J is TRBJ2-2 and V is TRBV5-4; tentative D call: TRBD2 (7 bases). CDR1 SGHNT and CDR2 YYREEE come from the germline V gene (reference sequence). This CDR3 spans 16 amino acids. The V gene lost 4 bases and the J gene lost 0 bases, with 13 bases spanning the gap. The CDR3 spells CASSGGAGTNTGELFF. As DNA, the CDR3 is TGTGCCAGCAGCGGGGGGGCCGGAACGAACACCGGGGAGCTGTTTTTT.

The rearrangement links TRBV11-1 to TRBJ2-7, with D possibly being TRBD1 (6 bases). This CDR3 is 13 amino acids long. Germline CDR1 reads SGHAT; CDR2 reads FQDESV (reference sequence). The ends were cut back, 3 bases at V and 4 bases at J, with 10 bases in the middle. The CDR3 is CASSLSQGYEQYF. CDR3 coding DNA: TGTGCCAGCAGCTTGTCCCAGGGGTACGAGCAGTACTTC. The full variable domain, its missing parts supplied by reference TRBV11-1 and TRBJ2-7, is EAEVAQSPRYKITEKSQAVAFWCDPISGHATLYWYRQILGQGPELLVQFQDESVVDDSQLPKDRFSAERLKGVDSTLKIQPAELGDSAMYLCASSLSQGYEQYFGPGTRLTVT.

This chain joins TRBV7-9 and TRBJ1-5; 8 nucleotides agree with TRBD1. The germline CDR1 and CDR2 sequences are SEHNR and FQNEAQ (reference sequence). J was trimmed by 4 bases and V by 5 bases; bases with no gene match: 4. The CDR3 spans 14 residues. The CDR3 DNA follows: TGTGCCAGCAGCCTAGGGACAGGAAATCAGCCCCAGCATTTT. Protein: CASSLGTGNQPQHF.

For the CDR3, the DNA is TGTGCCAGCAGGGGCCCGGGGCAGCTACCCTACGAGCAGTACTTC. Residues: CASRGPGQLPYEQYF. The chain recombines TRBV28 with TRBJ2-7; either TRBD1 or TRBD2 may supply D (5 bases each). Looked up from germline, CDR1 is MDHEN and CDR2 is SYDVKM. V lost 6 bases and J lost 2, with 17 bases in between. The CDR3 sequence is 15 residues long. The variable domain in full, completed from reference TRBV28 and TRBJ2-7, reads DVKVTQSSRYLVKRTGEKVFLECVQDMDHENMFWYRQDPGLGLRLIYFSYDVKMKEKGDIPEGYSVSREKKERFSLILESASTNQTSMYLCASRGPGQLPYEQYFGPGTRLTVT.

The V call is TRBV19, the J call TRBJ2-7; D gene ambiguous. The CDR3 length is 14 residues. Germline V CDR1 and CDR2: LNHDA, SQIVND (reference sequence). The ends were cut back, 9 bases at V and 1 base at J, with 16 bases in the middle. The CDR3 here is CASSFGRPSYEQYF. The CDR3 DNA sequence: TGTGCCAGCTCTTTCGGACGTCCTTCCTACGAGCAGTACTTC.

Only a few counts were recorded for this clone. V usage is TRBV3-1 (or the pseudogene TRBV3-2) and J usage is TRBJ2-7, with D maybe TRBD1 (5 bases). The CDR3 contains 12 residues. Germline loops: CDR1 LGHDT, CDR2 YNNKEL (reference sequence). The V end was cut by 1 base, the J end by 9 bases, with 10 bases between. The CDR3 coding sequence is TGTGCCAGCAGCCAAGCGAAGGGGTCGCAGTACTTC. Translation gives CASSQAKGSQYF.

J is TRBJ2-5 and V is TRBV4-2, with D possibly TRBD2 on 6 matching bases. V was shortened by 1 base and J by 5 bases, with 14 bases between the two germline ends. Germline CDR1 and CDR2: LGHNA and YNFKEQ. The CDR3 length is 15 residues. The CDR3: CASSQGGIAAETQYF. The CDR3 DNA reads as TGTGCCAGCAGCCAAGGGGGGATAGCGGCGGAGACCCAGTACTTC.

The genes are TRBV5-8 and TRBJ1-5; 7 bases are a match to TRBD1. Per the germline V gene, CDR1 is SGHTS and CDR2 is YDEGEE. With V trimmed by 5 bases and J by 1 base, 3 bases remained unmatched. There are 14 residues in the CDR3. Written as DNA, the CDR3 is TGTGCCAGCAGACTACAGGGGAGCAATCAGCCCCAGCATTTT. The encoded protein is CASRLQGSNQPQHF.

The chain has TRBV3-1 (or the pseudogene TRBV3-2) and TRBJ2-5; D may be TRBD2 (6 bases). This CDR3 region has 12 residues. Germline V gives CDR1 LGHDT, CDR2 YNNKEL (reference sequence). With 8 bases removed from V and 5 bases from J, the gap between germline ends came to 12 bases. CDR3 region: CASGGSWETQYF. The CDR3 DNA follows: TGTGCCAGCGGGGGGAGTTGGGAGACCCAGTACTTC.

V usage is TRBV6-5 and J usage is TRBJ1-4; D not resolved. Germline V gene lookup returns CDR1 MNHEY and CDR2 SVGAGI. Trimming shortened V by 6 bases and J by 6 bases, and 17 bases separated the two germline ends. The CDR3 loop spans 15 amino acids. The CDR3, as DNA: TGTGCCAGCAGCTCTTTGGGAGGGATCGATGAAAAACTGTTTTTT. Its translation: CASSSLGGIDEKLFF.

J is TRBJ2-1 and V is TRBV7-8; 12 positions agree with TRBD1. There are 15 residues in the CDR3. The germline V gene has CDR1 SGHVS and CDR2 FQNEAQ. Trimming at V came to 5 bases and at J to 7 bases, leaving 6 bases not matched to a gene. CDR3 bases: TGTGCCAGCAGCAAGGGACAGGGGGCGAATAATGAGCAGTTCTTC. Residues: CASSKGQGANNEQFF.

The chain couples TRBV11-1 to TRBJ2-5; D remains unclear. Trimming took off 5 bases at V and 0 bases at J, with 4 bases between the two ends. The CDR3 sequence is 12 residues long. From germline, CDR1 is SGHAT and CDR2 FQDESV (reference sequence). CDR3 DNA: TGTGCCAGCAGCCGATACCAAGAGACCCAGTACTTC. Residues: CASSRYQETQYF.

J is TRBJ2-5 and V is TRBV7-3; a weak D match, TRBD2 (6 bases). V was shortened by 3 bases and J by 4 bases, with 9 bases between the two germline ends. This CDR3 has 13 amino acids. CDR1 and CDR2 from the germline V gene are SGHTA and FQGTGA. CDR3 sequence: CASSFSEGETQYF. For the CDR3, the DNA is TGTGCCAGCAGCTTTTCGGAGGGAGAGACCCAGTACTTC.

This clone appeared a single time. The chain carries TRBV6-5 and TRBJ1-5; D not certain. V was cut by 2 bases and J by 0 bases, with 5 bases left in between. Germline CDR1 MNHEY, CDR2 SVGAGI. The CDR3 consists of 14 residues. Written as DNA, the CDR3 is TGTGCCAGCAGTTACACGTCTAGCAATCAGCCCCAGCATTTT. Its protein product is CASSYTSSNQPQHF.

CDR3 protein: CASSLAGRDEQFF. The DNA for the CDR3 is TGTGCCAGCAGCTTAGCCGGCAGGGATGAGCAGTTCTTC. The rearrangement uses TRBV11-3 and TRBJ2-1, with TRBD1 as a possible D gene (5 bases). The CDR3 sequence is 13 residues long. V gave up 1 base and J gave up 8 bases, with 9 bases separating them. Germline CDR1 is SGHNT and CDR2 is YENEEA.

This rearrangement joins TRBV2 to TRBJ1-3, with D unclear. The V and J ends lost 8 bases and 3 bases respectively, with 11 bases between them. Germline loops: CDR1 SNHLY, CDR2 FYNNEI. CDR3 length: 13 residues. The CDR3 DNA reads as TGTGCCAGCGTTCAGGAGGTTGGAAACACCATATATTTT. It translates to CASVQEVGNTIYF.

V gene TRBV9 combines with J gene TRBJ2-7, with D possibly TRBD1 on 6 matching bases. This CDR3 spans 14 amino acids. With 0 bases removed from V and 4 bases from J, the gap between germline ends came to 11 bases. CDR1 is SGDLS, CDR2 YYNGEE, per germline. The DNA for the CDR3 is TGTGCCAGCAGCGTAGGCAGGGGAACTTACGAGCAGTACTTC. This gives the protein CASSVGRGTYEQYF.